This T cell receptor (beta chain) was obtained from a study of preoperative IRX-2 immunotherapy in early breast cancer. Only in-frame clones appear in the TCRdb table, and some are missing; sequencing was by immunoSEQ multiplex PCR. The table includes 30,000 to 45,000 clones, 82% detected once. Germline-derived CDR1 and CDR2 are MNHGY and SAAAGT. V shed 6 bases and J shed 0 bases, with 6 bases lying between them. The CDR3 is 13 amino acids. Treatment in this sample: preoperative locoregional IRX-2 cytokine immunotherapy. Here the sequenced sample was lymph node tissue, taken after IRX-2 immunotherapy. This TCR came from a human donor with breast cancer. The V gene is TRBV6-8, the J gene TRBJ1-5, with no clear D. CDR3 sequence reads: CASSRSSNQPQHF. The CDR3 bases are TGTGCCAGCAGCAGATCTAGCAATCAGCCCCAGCATTTT.